The rows below give T cell receptor beta chains drawn from one sample of a study of Graves' ophthalmopathy and Graves' hyperthyroidism. TCRdb independently ran MiXCR on the multiplex PCR reads; one entry per CDR3 protein. The sample lists around 1,000,000 distinct CDR3 sequences; approximately 35% were seen once. The sample was peripheral blood or thyroid tissue (not recorded which). The receptors derive from an adult man with Graves' hyperthyroidism. CDR3s include the opening cysteine and the closing phenylalanine or tryptophan. The D gene is left open where the match is weak. Clone size is given for some rows only: seen once, a few or many times, or a class if the clone is expanded.

DNA,CDR3,V,D,J,size
TGTGCCAGCAGATCACTAGCGGGGAGGTTATACGAGCAGTACTTC,CASRSLAGRLYEQYF,TRBV11-1,TRBD2,TRBJ2-7,NA
TGTGCCAGCAGCGTCGTTAGGGGAGGAGAGACCCAGTACTTC,CASSVVRGGETQYF,TRBV7-9,NA,TRBJ2-5,NA
TGTGCCATCAGTGACTGGACGGACTCTGGAAACACCATATATTTT,CAISDWTDSGNTIYF,TRBV10-3,NA,TRBJ1-3,many
TGTGCCAGCAGTCAAGCGACGGACTATGGCTACACCTTC,CASSQATDYGYTF,TRBV12-3/TRBV12-4,NA,TRBJ1-2,few
TGTGCCACCAGCAGAGATCCGGGCGCGGGGGAGACCCAGTACTTC,CATSRDPGAGETQYF,TRBV15,NA,TRBJ2-5,NA
TGTGCCAGCAGAGCTACAGGGGAGCGGTGGAATCAGCCCCAGCATTTT,CASRATGERWNQPQHF,TRBV10-3,TRBD1,TRBJ1-5,NA
TGCAGTGTGAAGGGACTGAGCTCCTATAATTCACCCCTCCACTTT,CSVKGLSSYNSPLHF,TRBV20-1,NA,TRBJ1-6,NA
TGCGCCAGCAGCCCACAGGTTACAGGCCTCGCCGGGGAGACCCAGTACTTC,CASSPQVTGLAGETQYF,TRBV5-1,NA,TRBJ2-5,few
TGTGCCTGGACGGACTCCTACGAGCAGTACTTC,CAWTDSYEQYF,TRBV30,NA,TRBJ2-7,NA
TGCAGCCGTTGGACAGGGGGCTACGAGCAGTACTTC,CSRWTGGYEQYF,TRBV29-1,TRBD1,TRBJ2-7,NA
TGTGCCTCAGCGTTGTCAGAGCCCCAGCATTTT,CASALSEPQHF,TRBV2,NA,TRBJ1-5,once
TGCGCCAGCAGCTACGTCGACTCCGAGCTGTTTTTT,CASSYVDSELFF,TRBV5-1,NA,TRBJ1-4,many
TGTGCCAGAGGCAAGAGTAGTAGCGGGGGATTGGAGACCCAGTACTTC,CARGKSSSGGLETQYF,TRBV7-9,TRBD2,TRBJ2-5,NA
TGCAGCGTTCGGGACAGGGGGCGCGCCGGGGAGCTGTTTTTT,CSVRDRGRAGELFF,TRBV29-1,TRBD1,TRBJ2-2,many
TGCAGCGTTGAGACGTCGGGGTACTACGAGCAGTACTTC,CSVETSGYYEQYF,TRBV29-1,NA,TRBJ2-7,many
TGCGCCAGCAGCGCTACGGGGGACAGCTCCTACGAGCAGTACTTC,CASSATGDSSYEQYF,TRBV5-1,NA,TRBJ2-7,many
TGTGCCAGCAGCAGGGGCGACAGGAACTATGGCTACACCTTC,CASSRGDRNYGYTF,TRBV7-2,NA,TRBJ1-2,NA
TGTGCCAGCAGCTTGACCGGGACTAGCGGAGAGACCCAGTACTTC,CASSLTGTSGETQYF,TRBV7-6,TRBD2,TRBJ2-5,NA
TGTGCCAGCAGTCCCTCGCGGCGGTACACCGGGGAGCTGTTTTTT,CASSPSRRYTGELFF,TRBV12-3/TRBV12-4,NA,TRBJ2-2,NA
TGTGCCAGCAGTCCGAGGGAGAGGGACAGGGTTTCGTCCGAGCAGTACTTC,CASSPRERDRVSSEQYF,TRBV6-1,TRBD1,TRBJ2-7,NA
TGTGCCAGCAGCCAGACAACGAGGAAAGCTTTCTTT,CASSQTTRKAFF,TRBV6-2/TRBV6-3,NA,TRBJ1-1,NA
TGCAGCGTGCCGGGACGTGGTTCCTACAATGAGCAGTTCTTC,CSVPGRGSYNEQFF,TRBV29-1,NA,TRBJ2-1,NA
TGCGCCAGCAGCTTAGGAGGGGTAACCTACGAGCAGTACTTC,CASSLGGVTYEQYF,TRBV5-1,NA,TRBJ2-7,many
TGCGCCAGCAGCCATCCGTTTATGAACACTGAAGCTTTCTTT,CASSHPFMNTEAFF,TRBV4-1,NA,TRBJ1-1,many
TGTGCCAGCAGTTCGTCCGGGACGGATCCCTACGAGCAGTACTTC,CASSSSGTDPYEQYF,TRBV7-6,NA,TRBJ2-7,NA
TGTGCCACCACGGGGGACACCGGGGAGCTGTTTTTT,CATTGDTGELFF,TRBV10-3,NA,TRBJ2-2,many